This T cell receptor (beta chain) stems from a study of cytomegalovirus exposure and HLA in healthy donors. Looked up from germline, CDR1 is SQVTM and CDR2 is ANQGSEA. The CDR3 has 13 residues. V was cut by 8 bases and J by 5 bases, with 18 bases left in between. Using immunoSEQ multiplex PCR, the repertoire was profiled, and TCRdb retains in-frame clones only, with some absent. Among 100,000 to 150,000 clones listed, about nine tenths were seen once. Sequenced input: PBMCs. The gene calls are TRBV29-1 and TRBJ1-1; D is unclear. The source is a woman younger than 35 in good health and CMV-seronegative. The CDR3 DNA is TGCAGCTCACGATCCGGGTTTGGGACTGAAGCTTTCTTT. Amino acid sequence: CSSRSGFGTEAFF.